The present T cell receptor (beta chain) was sequenced within a study of blood T cell repertoires in COVID-19. Study-level background: Italy, Spain and the United States were the sources of the convalescent and acute COVID-19 samples.

Seattle cases were enrolled at active infection and followed longitudinally. The CDR3 runs 15 residues. Trimming cost V 4 bases and J 5 bases; bases outside gene matches: 5. Germline CDR1 SEHNR, CDR2 FQNEAQ (reference sequence). Original analysis: Reference gene primers were amplified, and this amplification served to estimate nucleated cell counts. Sequenced by immunoSEQ multiplex PCR; TCRdb stores in-frame clones only, minus some. V, J and clone size are those of that table, while D and trimming were read from the DNA. The table has approximately 290,000 clones, roughly 90% seen once. The chain employs TRBV7-9 and TRBJ2-2; 9 bases agree with TRBD2. The source of this sequence is a woman in her thirties with COVID-19, enrolled during active disease. The sample comprised peripheral blood. CDR3 loop: CASSSGTSYTGELFF. CDR3 DNA: TGTGCCAGCAGCTCCGGGACTAGCTATACCGGGGAGCTGTTTTTT.